This T cell receptor beta chain was found in a study of blood T cell repertoires in COVID-19. Study at large: COVID-19 samples collected from the United States, Italy and Spain covered acute and convalescent phases.

This table comes from immunoSEQ multiplex PCR, and its TCRdb copy is limited to in-frame clones, with some not included. Among around 300,000 clones listed, 75% to 90% were seen once. The V gene's germline CDR1 is GTSNPN and CDR2 SVGIG (reference sequence). CDR3 length: 16 residues. The trim removed 2 bases at V and 3 bases at J, leaving 11 bases unmatched. Sequencing was performed on PBMCs or T cells enriched from blood (not recorded which). This chain joins TRBV30 and TRBJ2-3; the match to TRBD1 covers 7 bases. The receptor comes from a woman aged 50 to 60 who had recovered from COVID-19. CDR3 DNA: TGTGCCTGGAGTCGAGGGCAGGGGGATGGAACAGATACGCAGTATTTT. It yields the protein CAWSRGQGDGTDTQYF.